The 27 T cell receptor beta chains in this list originate from one sample, sequenced in a study of blood T cell repertoires in COVID-19. Assay: immunoSEQ multiplex PCR; the TCRdb copy retains only in-frame clones and omits some. The sample holds a few hundred thousand clones, about 85% seen once. Sequencing was done on a sample of peripheral blood. These TCRs come from a man between 18 and 29 years old with active or convalescent COVID-19.

The V and J genes are TRBV28 and TRBJ2-1, with 8 positions matching TRBD1. V trimming: 6 bases; J trimming: 7 bases; junction bases outside the gene matches: 11. This CDR3 is 15 amino acids long. Germline assignment: CDR1 MDHEN and CDR2 SYDVKM. The CDR3 spells CASSLGQASENEQFF. CDR3 in DNA: TGTGCCAGCAGCTTGGGACAGGCCTCGGAGAATGAGCAGTTCTTC.

The rearrangement uses TRBV28 and TRBJ2-3; 10 nucleotides line up with TRBD1. This CDR3 has 18 residues. Germline trimming cut 4 bases from V and 1 base from J; bases unmatched to any gene: 11. Germline loops: CDR1 MDHEN, CDR2 SYDVKM. In DNA, the CDR3 is TGTGCCAGCAGTTACTACCAGGGGACAGGGGCGGGCACAGATACGCAGTATTTT. Encoded protein: CASSYYQGTGAGTDTQYF.

This chain joins TRBV6-5 and TRBJ2-1; 7 nucleotides agree with TRBD1. Germline values: CDR1 MNHEY, CDR2 SVGAGI. Unmatched junction bases numbered 12, after V lost 6 bases and J lost 7 bases. The CDR3 is 15 amino acids. This CDR3 reads CASSQLTGYPNEQFF. CDR3 in DNA: TGTGCCAGCAGCCAGCTGACAGGGTACCCTAATGAGCAGTTCTTC.

The chain combines TRBV7-7 with TRBJ2-3, with 11 bases fitting TRBD2. The germline V gene has CDR1 SSHAT and CDR2 FNYEAQ (reference sequence). V gave up 5 bases and J gave up 11 bases; unmatched junction bases: 9. The CDR3 is 14 amino acids. The CDR3 loop is CASSPTSGGGMQYF. CDR3 in DNA: TGTGCCAGCAGCCCTACTAGCGGGGGTGGAATGCAGTATTTT.

The J gene is TRBJ1-6, the V gene TRBV28; D remains ambiguous. The V gene lost 4 bases and the J gene lost 0 bases, with 10 bases spanning the gap. This CDR3 spans 16 amino acids. Germline V gene data show CDR1 as MDHEN and CDR2 as SYDVKM. The CDR3 is CASSSGVSSYNSPLHF. CDR3 nucleotides: TGTGCCAGCAGTTCCGGGGTTAGCTCCTATAATTCACCCCTCCACTTT.

The chain has TRBV5-1 and TRBJ2-5; 9 nucleotides agree with TRBD2. V shed 7 bases, J shed 5 bases, and the junction held 18 bases outside the gene matches. Germline V gives CDR1 SGHRS, CDR2 YFSETQ. The CDR3 has 17 amino acids. The CDR3 DNA reads as TGCGCCAGCCGACCCGGTGTGGCGGGAGGGCCTTGGGAGACCCAGTACTTC. Protein product: CASRPGVAGGPWETQYF. The full variable domain, rest sourced from reference TRBV5-1 and TRBJ2-5, is KAGVTQTPRYLIKTRGQQVTLSCSPISGHRSVSWYQQTPGQGLQFLFEYFSETQRNKGNFPGRFSGRQFSNSRSEMNVSTLELGDSALYLCASRPGVAGGPWETQYFGPGTRLLVL.

Here the CDR3 reads CASSHTTSGSDTGELFF. In nucleotides, the CDR3 is TGTGCCAGCAGCCATACGACTAGCGGGAGTGACACCGGGGAGCTGTTTTTT. The chain combines TRBV7-9 with TRBJ2-2; TRBD2 matches 12 bases. The CDR3 is made up of 17 amino acids. V gave up 5 bases and J gave up 3 bases; unmatched junction bases: 7. Germline values: CDR1 SEHNR, CDR2 FQNEAQ (reference sequence).

The chain combines TRBV7-9 with TRBJ2-1; D is unresolved. The CDR3 has 17 amino acids. Per the germline V gene, CDR1 is SEHNR and CDR2 is FQNEAQ (reference sequence). Between the trimmed V and J ends, which lost 1 base and 0 bases, there was a span of 13 bases. The CDR3 DNA reads TGTGCCAGCAGCTTAGAACAGAGTTCTGGCTCCTACAATGAGCAGTTCTTC. Translating gives CASSLEQSSGSYNEQFF. Supplemented by reference TRBV7-9 and TRBJ2-1, the full variable domain reads DTGVSQNPRHKITKRGQNVTFRCDPISEHNRLYWYRQTLGQGPEFLTYFQNEAQLEKSRLLSDRFSAERPKGSFSTLEIQRTEQGDSAMYLCASSLEQSSGSYNEQFFGPGTRLTVL.

This clone turned up a few times. The chain links TRBV18 to TRBJ1-2, with 8 bases identical to TRBD1. The germline CDR1 and CDR2 sequences are KGHSH and LQKENI. The length of the CDR3 is 16 residues. The trim removed 5 bases at V and 6 bases at J, leaving 14 bases unmatched. CDR3 sequence (DNA): TGTGCCAGCTCAGAGGGACTGGGACAGGCAGGGGATGGCTACACCTTC. It encodes CASSEGLGQAGDGYTF.

The chain couples TRBV19 to TRBJ2-1, with a possible D match to TRBD1 (5 bases). The V end was cut by 3 bases, the J end by 4 bases, with 16 bases between. Per the germline V gene, CDR1 is LNHDA and CDR2 is SQIVND (reference sequence). This CDR3 comprises 16 residues. The DNA of the CDR3 is TGTGCCAGTAGTATCGTAGGGATTGGGGCTTACAATGAGCAGTTCTTC. Encoded protein: CASSIVGIGAYNEQFF.

This chain links TRBV27 with TRBJ1-6; TRBD1 aligns across 7 bases. The V segment lost 4 bases and the J segment 5 bases; nucleotides outside the gene matches: 11. Per the germline V gene, CDR1 is MNHEY and CDR2 is SMNVEV (reference sequence). This CDR3 is 17 amino acids long. The CDR3, as DNA: TGTGCCAGCAGTTCAGTTTTAACAGGGGCGAATAATTCACCCCTCCACTTT. Translated, it gives CASSSVLTGANNSPLHF.

This chain joins TRBV7-9 and TRBJ2-7; 7 nucleotides align to TRBD1. CDR3 length: 14 amino acids. Per germline, CDR1 SEHNR and CDR2 FQNEAQ (reference sequence). Losses at the gene ends were 5 bases for V and 5 bases for J; bases not matched to a gene: 9. The CDR3 bases are TGTGCCAGCAGCGCCCGACAGGGTCTCCACGAGCAGTACTTC. Translated, it gives CASSARQGLHEQYF.

J is TRBJ2-3 and V is TRBV11-3; the match to TRBD1 covers 8 bases. Looked up from germline, CDR1 is SGHNT and CDR2 is YENEEA. The CDR3 runs to 14 residues. V gave up 3 bases and J gave up 5 bases; unmatched junction bases: 4. The CDR3 loop reads CASSFRGLVDTQYF. The CDR3 region has the DNA TGTGCCAGCAGCTTCAGGGGGCTGGTAGATACGCAGTATTTT.

This clone has only one observation. The CDR3 loop is CASSLPAGAWYGYTF. The CDR3 bases are TGTGCCAGCAGCTTGCCTGCGGGGGCCTGGTATGGCTACACCTTC. The chain uses TRBV5-8 and TRBJ1-2, with TRBD1 as a possible D gene (6 bases). The CDR3 length is 15 residues. The germline CDR1 and CDR2 sequences are SGHTS and YDEGEE. V lost 1 base and J lost 5, with 15 bases in between.

The chain carries TRBV6-1 and TRBJ2-1, with TRBD2 matching 9 bases. Germline values: CDR1 MNHNS, CDR2 SASEGT. Trimming cost V 4 bases and J 7 bases; bases outside gene matches: 11. The CDR3 runs to 16 residues. CDR3 sequence: CASSASSRGGLNEQFF. The CDR3 region has the DNA TGTGCCAGCAGTGCCTCCTCGCGGGGGGGCCTTAATGAGCAGTTCTTC.

The V call is TRBV7-3, the J call TRBJ2-2, with TRBD1 matching 7 bases. With 3 bases clipped from V and 0 bases from J, the junction kept 4 bases outside the gene matches. Germline V gives CDR1 SGHTA, CDR2 FQGTGA. The length of the CDR3 is 16 residues. CDR3 residues: CASSFAGGSNTGELFF. The CDR3 region has the DNA TGTGCCAGCAGCTTCGCAGGGGGATCGAACACCGGGGAGCTGTTTTTT.

The chain uses TRBV10-3 and TRBJ1-2; tentative D call: TRBD1 (6 bases). Germline V gene sequence: CDR1 ENHRY, CDR2 SYGVKD. The CDR3 runs to 12 residues. The V and J ends lost 5 bases and 7 bases respectively, with 11 bases between them. The CDR3 is CAISKQGTGYTF. The CDR3 DNA reads as TGTGCCATCAGTAAACAGGGTACTGGCTACACCTTC.

This clone has a handful of counts. The chain is built from TRBV3-1 (or the pseudogene TRBV3-2) and TRBJ1-1; D is possibly TRBD1 (5 bases). This CDR3 has 13 residues. V lost 4 bases, J lost 7 bases, and 13 bases lay in between. Germline assignment: CDR1 LGHDT and CDR2 YNNKEL (reference sequence). Here the CDR3 reads CASSRRTQFEAFF. The CDR3 nucleotides are TGTGCCAGCAGCCGCCGGACACAGTTTGAAGCTTTCTTT.

J is TRBJ2-2 and V is TRBV4-1, with 10 bases identical to TRBD2. In germline, CDR1 is MGHRA, CDR2 YSYEKL. The CDR3 is 19 amino acids. J was trimmed by 0 bases and V by 5 bases; bases with no gene match: 12. The CDR3 DNA reads as TGCGCCAGCAGCTTTATAGCGGCTAGCGGGGGTACGAACACCGGGGAGCTGTTTTTT. Translation gives CASSFIAASGGTNTGELFF.

This chain connects TRBV18 to TRBJ1-6, with D tentatively TRBD1 (5 bases). The V end lost 5 bases, the J end lost 8 bases, and 16 bases lay between the germline ends. Germline V gives CDR1 KGHSH, CDR2 LQKENI. This CDR3 is 15 amino acids long. The DNA for the CDR3 is TGTGCCAGCTCATCCGGACGGGGGAGTGATTCACCCCTCCACTTT. Amino acids: CASSSGRGSDSPLHF.

The chain carries TRBV5-6 and TRBJ2-7, with a weak D call TRBD1 (5 bases). There are 15 residues in the CDR3. The germline V gene has CDR1 SGHDT and CDR2 YYEEEE. V was cut by 4 bases and J by 5 bases, with 19 bases left in between. The CDR3 protein is CASSPRAYRLDEQYF. The CDR3 bases are TGTGCCAGCAGCCCCCGGGCGTACAGGCTTGACGAGCAGTACTTC. Combining the CDR3 with reference TRBV5-6 and TRBJ2-7 gives the whole variable domain DAGVTQSPTHLIKTRGQQVTLRCSPKSGHDTVSWYQQALGQGPQFIFQYYEEEERQRGNFPDRFSGHQFPNYSSELNVNALLLGDSALYLCASSPRAYRLDEQYFGPGTRLTVT.

J is TRBJ1-5 and V is TRBV10-2; 9 bases match TRBD1. The CDR3 covers 14 residues. The J segment lost 3 bases and the V segment lost 8 bases, leaving 5 bases of the junction unmatched. The germline V gene has CDR1 WSHSY and CDR2 SAAADI. As DNA, the CDR3 is TGCGCCAGCGGGGGACAGGGTTACAATCAGCCCCAGCATTTT. Translated, it gives CASGGQGYNQPQHF.

This chain connects TRBV7-2 to TRBJ1-5; D remains ambiguous. The CDR3 is 15 residues long. Germline V gene data show CDR1 as SGHTA and CDR2 as FQGNSA. Trimming cost V 2 bases and J 2 bases, with 10 bases left between them. The CDR3 loop is CASSLWPGGNQPQHF. The CDR3 DNA sequence: TGTGCCAGCAGCTTATGGCCCGGGGGCAATCAGCCCCAGCATTTT. The variable domain in full, completed from reference TRBV7-2 and TRBJ1-5, reads GAGVSQSPSNKVTEKGKDVELRCDPISGHTALYWYRQSLGQGLEFLIYFQGNSAPDKSGLPSDRFSAERTGGSVSTLTIQRTQQEDSAVYLCASSLWPGGNQPQHFGDGTRLSIL.

V is TRBV3-1 (or the pseudogene TRBV3-2) and J is TRBJ2-6; D may be TRBD2 (5 bases). The CDR3 extends over 16 amino acids. Germline-derived CDR1 and CDR2 are LGHDT and YNNKEL (reference sequence). Trimming took 4 bases from V and 0 from J, leaving 10 bases between them. Here the CDR3 DNA reads TGTGCCAGCAGCCGATGGACTGACTCTGGGGCCAACGTCCTGACTTTC. Protein product: CASSRWTDSGANVLTF.

This rearrangement joins TRBV6-4 to TRBJ1-1; maybe TRBD1 (5 bases). Germline V gene data show CDR1 as MRHNA and CDR2 as SNTAGT. The ends were cut back, 4 bases at V and 2 bases at J, with 8 bases in the middle. The CDR3 is 13 residues long. The CDR3 sequence is CASSARENTEAFF. The CDR3 nucleotides read TGTGCCAGCAGTGCCAGGGAAAACACTGAAGCTTTCTTT.

The V and J genes are TRBV4-1 and TRBJ2-5, with 9 bases fitting TRBD2. The germline V gene encodes CDR1 MGHRA and CDR2 YSYEKL. Unmatched junction bases numbered 7, after V lost 3 bases and J lost 5 bases. There are 15 residues in the CDR3. The CDR3 region has the DNA TGCGCCAGCAGCCAGGAGACTAGCGGTGGGGAGACCCAGTACTTC. It codes for CASSQETSGGETQYF.

Only one count was recorded for this clone. V and J are TRBV10-2 and TRBJ1-5, with 10 bases fitting TRBD1. The length of the CDR3 is 15 residues. V gave up 6 bases and J gave up 4 bases; unmatched junction bases: 6. Germline V gives CDR1 WSHSY, CDR2 SAAADI. CDR3 DNA sequence: TGCGCCAGCAGACCCGGACAGGGGGAAAATCAGCCCCAGCATTTT. It is translated as CASRPGQGENQPQHF.